This T cell receptor beta chain was captured in a study of cytomegalovirus exposure and HLA in healthy donors. Both 60 Vbeta primers and 13 Jbeta primers went into the PCR. Assay: immunoSEQ multiplex PCR; the TCRdb copy retains only in-frame clones and omits some. The repertoire has 100,000 or so clones, less than 65% of them found once; the top ten carry about 5.9%. In germline, CDR1 is GTSNPN, CDR2 SVGIG (reference sequence). The CDR3 totals 14 residues. Deletions cut 1 base from V and 0 bases from J, with 7 bases between. Sample: PBMCs. The chain is built from TRBV30 and TRBJ2-1, with D tentatively TRBD1 (6 bases). The receptor was derived from a woman aged 30 to 39 in good health and CMV-seronegative. The CDR3 protein is CAWSGGGSYNEQFF. CDR3 bases: TGTGCCTGGAGTGGAGGGGGCTCCTACAATGAGCAGTTCTTC.